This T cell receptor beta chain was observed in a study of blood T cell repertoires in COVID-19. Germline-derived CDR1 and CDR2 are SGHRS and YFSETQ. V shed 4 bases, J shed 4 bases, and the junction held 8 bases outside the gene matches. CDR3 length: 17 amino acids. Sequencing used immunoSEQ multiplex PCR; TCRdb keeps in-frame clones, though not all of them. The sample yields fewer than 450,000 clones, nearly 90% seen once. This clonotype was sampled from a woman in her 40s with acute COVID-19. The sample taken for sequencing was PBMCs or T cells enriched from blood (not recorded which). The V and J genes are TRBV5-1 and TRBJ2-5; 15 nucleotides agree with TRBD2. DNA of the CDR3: TGCGCCAGCAGCGTGGGACTAGCGGGGGGCGTTACAGAGACCCAGTACTTC. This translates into CASSVGLAGGVTETQYF.